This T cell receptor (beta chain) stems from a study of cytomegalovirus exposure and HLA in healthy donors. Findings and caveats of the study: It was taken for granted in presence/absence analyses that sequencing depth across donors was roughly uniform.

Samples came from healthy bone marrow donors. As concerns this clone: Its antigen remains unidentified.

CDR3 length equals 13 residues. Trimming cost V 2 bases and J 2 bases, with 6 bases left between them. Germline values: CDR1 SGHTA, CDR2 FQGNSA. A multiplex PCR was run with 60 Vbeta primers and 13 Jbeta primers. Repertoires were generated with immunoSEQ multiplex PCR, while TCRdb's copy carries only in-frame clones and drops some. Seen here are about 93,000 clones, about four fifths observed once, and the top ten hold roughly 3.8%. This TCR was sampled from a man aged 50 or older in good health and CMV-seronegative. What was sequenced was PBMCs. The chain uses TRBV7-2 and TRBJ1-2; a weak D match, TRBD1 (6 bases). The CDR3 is CASSLQGNYGYTF. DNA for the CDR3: TGTGCCAGCAGCTTACAGGGGAACTATGGCTACACCTTC.